These 28 T cell receptor beta chains were all obtained from the same sample, sequenced in a study of T cells in Graves' hyperthyroidism and ophthalmopathy. The source material, RNA transcripts, was used to amplify TCR beta CDR3 regions. HTBI primers were used for first-round RT-PCR of the TCR CDR3. TCRdb recomputed calls from the multiplex PCR reads with MiXCR, one row per CDR3 protein. Of about 840,000 distinct CDR3 sequences listed, 38% were seen once; the top ten hold approximately 10%. Sample: blood. All receptors come from a man younger than 30 with Graves' hyperthyroidism.

At least ten counts were recorded for this clonotype. This chain joins TRBV15 and TRBJ1-2; weak D call: TRBD1 (6 bases). The CDR3 runs 14 residues. The V gene lost 2 bases and the J gene lost 4 bases, with 11 bases spanning the gap. CDR1 is LNHNV and CDR2 is YYDKDF in the germline V gene (reference sequence). CDR3 amino acids: CATSRLDSSYGYTF. The CDR3 DNA reads TGTGCCACCAGCAGACTGGACAGCTCCTATGGCTACACCTTC.

This clonotype was observed many times. The chain recombines TRBV2 with TRBJ2-6, with D hard to call. This CDR3 spans 15 amino acids. The germline CDR1 and CDR2 sequences are SNHLY and FYNNEI. The germline V and J ends were trimmed by 3 bases and 4 bases, with 10 bases remaining between them. CDR3: CASSDDRAGANVLTF. DNA for the CDR3: TGTGCCAGCAGTGATGACCGGGCCGGGGCCAACGTCCTGACTTTC.

On this clonotype: In this CDR3 the conserved last residue, phenylalanine or tryptophan, is missing, so a read error is likely. The rearrangement joins TRBV9 to TRBJ1-1; D is ambiguous. Between the trimmed V and J ends, which lost 4 bases and 10 bases, there was a span of 20 bases. The CDR3 extends over 14 amino acids. CDR1 SGDLS and CDR2 YYNGEE come from the germline V gene. The CDR3 DNA reads as TGTGCCAGCAGCCTCAGTTTAAGTAGCCGGGTAGCTTTCCTT. It translates to CASSLSLSSRVAFL.

The CDR3 reads CSAESGGPDSPGEETQYF. In nucleotides, the CDR3 is TGCAGTGCTGAGAGCGGAGGGCCGGACAGCCCCGGGGAAGAGACCCAGTACTTC. This rearrangement joins TRBV20-1 to TRBJ2-5; perhaps D is TRBD1 or TRBD2 (6 bases each). Trimming cost V 5 bases and J 3 bases, with 28 bases left between them. Per germline, CDR1 DFQATT and CDR2 SNEGSKA (reference sequence). This CDR3 region has 18 residues.

This clonotype showed up many times. The genes are TRBV7-9 and TRBJ2-7; TRBD1 is a possible D gene (5 bases). This CDR3 has 13 residues. V lost 7 bases, J lost 0 bases, and 10 bases lay in between. The V gene's germline CDR1 is SEHNR and CDR2 FQNEAQ (reference sequence). The CDR3 loop reads CASKQGLSYEQYF. CDR3 sequence (DNA): TGTGCCAGCAAGCAGGGCCTCTCCTACGAGCAGTACTTC.

This rearrangement joins TRBV19 to TRBJ2-7; possible D gene TRBD1, 6 bases. The CDR3 spans 16 residues. V was cut by 9 bases and J by 6 bases, with 27 bases left in between. Germline lookup yields CDR1 LNHDA and CDR2 SQIVND (reference sequence). The CDR3 bases are TGTGCCAGCGTGACAGGCCCGCTGAGTCCCCTCCTCGAGCAGTACTTC. This gives the protein CASVTGPLSPLLEQYF.

V gene TRBV9 combines with J gene TRBJ1-6; D possibly corresponds to TRBD1 (6 bases). V was trimmed by 4 bases and J by 7 bases, leaving 18 bases between them. The CDR3 runs to 16 residues. The germline gives CDR1 SGDLS, CDR2 YYNGEE. CDR3 protein: CASSTQGGGPNSPLHF. The CDR3 DNA sequence: TGTGCCAGCAGCACCCAGGGCGGGGGGCCGAATTCACCCCTCCACTTT.

This clonotype was detected a few times. The chain joins TRBV19 to TRBJ1-1; D gene uncertain. The CDR3 runs to 14 residues. V was cut by 5 bases and J by 0 bases, with 10 bases left in between. CDR1 LNHDA and CDR2 SQIVND come from the germline V gene (reference sequence). The DNA for the CDR3 is TGTGCCAGTAGTGTCCTCTACATGAACACTGAAGCTTTCTTT. Amino acids: CASSVLYMNTEAFF.

The chain carries TRBV19 and TRBJ2-2, with D perhaps being TRBD1 or TRBD2 (5 bases each). Trimming took off 10 bases at V and 3 bases at J, with 18 bases between the two ends. Germline CDR1 and CDR2: LNHDA and SQIVND (reference sequence). The CDR3 has 15 amino acids. The CDR3 DNA follows: TGTGCCACCTGGGGACCAGATTCGGACACCGGGGAGCTGTTTTTT. It yields the protein CATWGPDSDTGELFF.

Comments on this clonotype: Being one base from a much bigger clone, this may be a read error. The chain joins TRBV10-3 to TRBJ1-5, with a possible D match to TRBD1 (5 bases). The CDR3 contains 14 residues. Germline V gene lookup returns CDR1 ENHRY and CDR2 SYGVKD. The CDR3 bases are TGTGCCAGCAGGACCGACAGTAGCAATCAGCCCCGGCATTTT. This gives the protein CASRTDSSNQPRHF.

This clonotype appeared a single time. This may be a read error, as it is one base from a much larger clone. The rearrangement joins TRBV29-1 to TRBJ1-3, with D possibly being TRBD1 (5 bases). Per the germline V gene, CDR1 is SQVTM and CDR2 is ANQGSEA. This CDR3 is built from 14 residues. The CDR3 DNA sequence: TGCAGCGTTGTTGGGCAGGGCTCTGGAGACACCATATATTTT. This translates into CSVVGQGSGDTIYF. The complete variable domain, with remaining parts taken from reference TRBV29-1 and TRBJ1-3, reads SAVISQKPSRDICQRGTSLTIQCQVDSQVTMMFWYRQQPGQSLTLIATANQGSEATYESGFVIDKFPISRPNLTFSTLTVSNMSPEDSSIYLCSVVGQGSGDTIYFGEGSWLTVV.

The table lists this clonotype with a few counts. This rearrangement joins TRBV5-1 to TRBJ1-1, with a tentative D call TRBD1 (6 bases). With 6 bases removed from V and 1 base from J, the gap between germline ends came to 13 bases. Germline values: CDR1 SGHRS, CDR2 YFSETQ. This CDR3 has 14 residues. This CDR3 reads CASTPRGANTEAFF. CDR3 DNA: TGCGCCAGCACCCCCCGGGGGGCGAACACTGAAGCTTTCTTT.

This clonotype was counted once. The chain has TRBV5-4 and TRBJ1-4; D ambiguous. This CDR3 region has 14 residues. Germline loops: CDR1 SGHNT, CDR2 YYREEE (reference sequence). V shed 4 bases and J shed 8 bases, with 15 bases lying between them. CDR3: CASSQDAVSEKLFF. The CDR3 DNA reads as TGTGCCAGCAGCCAAGATGCGGTATCGGAAAAACTGTTTTTT.

The V and J genes are TRBV19 and TRBJ1-5; a possible D gene is TRBD1 (6 bases). Per the germline V gene, CDR1 is LNHDA and CDR2 is SQIVND (reference sequence). Trimming shortened V by 6 bases and J by 4 bases, and 13 bases separated the two germline ends. The CDR3 length is 14 residues. The CDR3 loop reads CASSLDRWNQPQHF. DNA for the CDR3: TGTGCCAGTAGCCTAGACAGGTGGAATCAGCCCCAGCATTTT.

The chain links TRBV3-1 to TRBJ2-7; 9 bases agree with TRBD2. The CDR3 is 16 residues long. Losses at the gene ends were 1 base for V and 4 bases for J; bases not matched to a gene: 8. CDR1 and CDR2 (germline): LGHDT, YNNKEL (reference sequence). The CDR3: CASSQVISGSSYEQYF. The CDR3 nucleotides are TGTGCCAGCAGCCAAGTTATTAGCGGGAGCTCATACGAGCAGTACTTC.

The chain employs TRBV10-2 and TRBJ1-6; D possibly corresponds to TRBD1 (5 bases). The CDR3 runs 15 residues. V was shortened by 5 bases and J by 10 bases, with 18 bases between the two germline ends. Germline V gene data show CDR1 as WSHSY and CDR2 as SAAADI. The CDR3 region is CASSRGSGSNSPLHF. In DNA form, the CDR3 reads TGCGCCAGCAGTCGGGGGTCGGGTTCTAACTCACCCCTCCACTTT.

The chain carries TRBV28 and TRBJ2-5, with 8 bases matching TRBD2. Germline V gives CDR1 MDHEN, CDR2 SYDVKM. V lost 2 bases, J lost 7 bases, and 12 bases stayed unmatched. CDR3 length equals 16 residues. CDR3 coding DNA: TGTGCCAGCAGTTTAAGTGTTAGCGGGATGGGTGGGACCCAGTACTTC. Protein product: CASSLSVSGMGGTQYF.

This chain joins TRBV20-1 and TRBJ2-2; no clear D gene. Trimming removed 1 base from V and 7 bases from J, with 10 bases in between. This CDR3 region has 13 residues. Germline CDR1 reads DFQATT; CDR2 reads SNEGSKA (reference sequence). The DNA for the CDR3 is TGCAGTGCTAGAGGGGGAAATCTCGGGGAGCTGTTTTTT. Translated: CSARGGNLGELFF.

This clonotype was seen a single time. The chain couples TRBV29-1 to TRBJ1-2; possible D gene TRBD1, 5 bases. The germline V gene encodes CDR1 SQVTM and CDR2 ANQGSEA. V was pared by 8 bases and J by 3 bases, with 13 bases between. This CDR3 region has 12 residues. CDR3 sequence (DNA): TGCAGCTTGGAGGGGCAAGACTATGGCTACACCTTC. Encoded protein: CSLEGQDYGYTF.

This clonotype has a count of ten or more. This chain uses TRBV10-2 with TRBJ2-7; 11 bases map to TRBD2. From germline, CDR1 is WSHSY and CDR2 SAAADI. The trim removed 0 bases at V and 5 bases at J, leaving 3 bases unmatched. The CDR3 has 15 residues. CDR3 loop: CASSESLLAGDEQYF. In DNA form, the CDR3 reads TGCGCCAGCAGTGAGTCTTTACTAGCGGGGGACGAGCAGTACTTC.

V is TRBV4-3 and J is TRBJ2-6, with D hard to call. The germline V gene encodes CDR1 LGHNA and CDR2 YSLEER. V dropped 4 bases and J dropped 0 bases, with 7 bases sitting between them. The CDR3 length is 15 residues. As DNA, the CDR3 is TGCGCCAGCAGCCGCTGGTCCTCTGGGGCCAACGTCCTGACTTTC. Translation gives CASSRWSSGANVLTF.

This clonotype was observed many times. The chain carries TRBV7-2 and TRBJ2-5; the match to TRBD1 covers 10 bases. This CDR3 has 14 residues. Germline V gene lookup returns CDR1 SGHTA and CDR2 FQGNSA. Trimming removed 5 bases from V and 4 bases from J; junction bases left unmatched: 4. The chain's CDR3 is CASSGGQGRETQYF. In nucleotides, the CDR3 is TGTGCCAGCAGCGGGGGACAGGGGCGAGAGACCCAGTACTTC.

This clonotype appeared many times. This chain connects TRBV20-1 to TRBJ2-5; D may be TRBD2 (5 bases). Germline values: CDR1 DFQATT, CDR2 SNEGSKA (reference sequence). Deletions cut 0 bases from V and 4 bases from J, with 18 bases between. The length of the CDR3 is 16 residues. The CDR3 DNA is TGCAGTGCTAGAGATCGGAGGCTAGGAGATCGAGAGACCCAGTACTTC. This codes for CSARDRRLGDRETQYF.

This clonotype showed up just a few times. The chain recombines TRBV5-1 with TRBJ1-2; a weak D match, TRBD1 (5 bases). The V end was cut by 4 bases, the J end by 4 bases, with 29 bases between. The CDR3 loop spans 19 amino acids. Germline V gene lookup returns CDR1 SGHRS and CDR2 YFSETQ. The CDR3 bases are TGCGCCAGCAGCCAAGATCTCCTCCTCGGACAACGCCGGCCCTATGGCTACACCTTC. Its protein is CASSQDLLLGQRRPYGYTF.

At least ten counts were recorded for this clonotype. Relative to the germline gene, one junction end is altered; a read error may explain this. The chain has TRBV2 and TRBJ2-7; 7 bases match TRBD2. The CDR3 contains 12 residues. In germline, CDR1 is SNHLY, CDR2 FYNNEI. The CDR3 nucleotides read TGTGCCAGCATAGAAGCGGGAACGGCGATGGTCTTC. Its translation: CASIEAGTAMVF.

The CDR3 bases are TGTGCCAGTAACCCATATGCAGGGAATAATCAGCCCCAGCATTTT. Encoded protein: CASNPYAGNNQPQHF. This chain uses TRBV19 with TRBJ1-5; a possible D gene is TRBD1 (5 bases). Germline V gene data show CDR1 as LNHDA and CDR2 as SQIVND (reference sequence). V lost 7 bases and J lost 4, with 17 bases in between. The CDR3 loop spans 15 amino acids.

V and J are TRBV2 and TRBJ2-2, with a weak D call TRBD2 (6 bases). The CDR3 is made up of 14 amino acids. Trimming stripped 7 bases from V and 6 bases from J, with 15 bases between. In germline, CDR1 is SNHLY, CDR2 FYNNEI. The CDR3 sequence is CASKGSGWAGELFF. The CDR3 DNA reads TGTGCCAGCAAAGGTAGCGGTTGGGCCGGGGAGCTGTTTTTT. Variable domain in full (rest from reference TRBV2 and TRBJ2-2): EPEVTQTPSHQVTQMGQEVILRCVPISNHLYFYWYRQILGQKVEFLVSFYNNEISEKSEIFDDQFSVERPDGSNFTLKIRSTKLEDSAMYFCASKGSGWAGELFFGEGSRLTVL.

V gene TRBV7-6 combines with J gene TRBJ2-3; the D is unclear. The ends were cut back, 5 bases at V and 4 bases at J, with 10 bases in the middle. The germline V gene has CDR1 SGHVS and CDR2 FNYEAQ. CDR3 length equals 13 residues. The CDR3 loop is CASSPPMADTQYF. The CDR3, as DNA: TGTGCCAGCAGCCCCCCCATGGCAGATACGCAGTATTTT.